One sample yielded the 22 T cell receptor beta chains listed below, sequenced in a study of shared clonotypes between healthy human individuals. The table came from immunoSEQ multiplex PCR; TCRdb's copy has only in-frame clones and leaves some out. The sample holds roughly 680,000 clones, about two thirds seen once. Sequenced: memory CD4+ T cells sorted from blood. Subset specified: CD45RA-negative fraction. All receptors derive from a woman in her 30s in good health.

The CDR3 bases are TGTGCCAGCAGGTCACCGGGCACCGTGGGGGAGCAGTACTTC. This translates into CASRSPGTVGEQYF. This rearrangement joins TRBV27 to TRBJ2-7, with no clear D. The germline gives CDR1 MNHEY, CDR2 SMNVEV (reference sequence). V lost 6 bases and J 7 bases, leaving 19 bases between the germline ends. The CDR3 is 14 amino acids.

This chain connects TRBV2 to TRBJ2-7, with 10 bases that match TRBD2. In germline, CDR1 is SNHLY, CDR2 FYNNEI. This CDR3 comprises 14 residues. V lost 8 bases, J lost 7 bases, and 11 bases stayed unmatched. The CDR3 spells CASGPLAGVREQYF. In nucleotides, the CDR3 is TGTGCCAGCGGCCCTCTAGCGGGAGTCAGAGAGCAGTACTTC.

V and J are TRBV7-9 and TRBJ2-1; D might be TRBD2 (5 bases). V shed 3 bases and J shed 4 bases, with 16 bases lying between them. The germline gives CDR1 SEHNR, CDR2 FQNEAQ (reference sequence). CDR3 size: 16 residues. Written as DNA, the CDR3 is TGTGCCAGCAGCTTGAGAATATCCCGGGGTTACAATGAGCAGTTCTTC. Translating gives CASSLRISRGYNEQFF. The full variable domain, rest sourced from reference TRBV7-9 and TRBJ2-1, is DTGVSQNPRHKITKRGQNVTFRCDPISEHNRLYWYRQTLGQGPEFLTYFQNEAQLEKSRLLSDRFSAERPKGSFSTLEIQRTEQGDSAMYLCASSLRISRGYNEQFFGPGTRLTVL.

This chain connects TRBV5-4 to TRBJ2-3; D uncertain. In germline, CDR1 is SGHNT, CDR2 YYREEE (reference sequence). This CDR3 contains 15 residues. V shed 6 bases and J shed 1 base, with 15 bases lying between them. The CDR3 nucleotides read TGTGCCAGCAACACCGATGGACGCCGCACAGATACGCAGTATTTT. This translates into CASNTDGRRTDTQYF.

This clone was recorded a few times. The V call is TRBV7-9, the J call TRBJ1-5; weak D call: TRBD1 (5 bases). Germline V lookup: CDR1 SEHNR, CDR2 FQNEAQ (reference sequence). Trimming took 5 bases from V and 0 from J, leaving 11 bases between them. The CDR3 consists of 15 residues. The CDR3 sequence: CASSRQSDSNQPQHF. As DNA, the CDR3 is TGTGCCAGCAGCCGACAGTCCGATAGCAATCAGCCCCAGCATTTT.

The rearrangement joins TRBV7-9 to TRBJ2-7; a possible D gene is TRBD2 (6 bases). Germline CDR1 reads SEHNR; CDR2 reads FQNEAQ (reference sequence). V gave up 4 bases and J gave up 8 bases, with 12 bases separating them. This CDR3 is 12 amino acids long. CDR3 sequence reads: CASSSGGDQQYF. As DNA, the CDR3 is TGTGCCAGCAGCTCCGGAGGGGACCAGCAGTACTTC.

In regard to this clone: The sample has other DNA sequences that encode this CDR3 too. The V gene is TRBV18, the J gene TRBJ2-3, with TRBD2 identical over 15 bases. This CDR3 contains 18 residues. CDR1 is KGHSH, CDR2 LQKENI, per germline. J gave up 0 bases and V 3 bases, and 4 bases lay outside the gene matches. The CDR3 sequence is CASSPGLAGGSSTDTQYF. The DNA for the CDR3 is TGTGCCAGCTCACCGGGACTAGCGGGAGGCTCTAGCACAGATACGCAGTATTTT.

Concerning this clone itself: Other DNA sequences of this sample code for an identical CDR3. The genes are TRBV7-9 and TRBJ2-2; TRBD2 matches 13 bases. The CDR3 sequence is 15 residues long. The germline CDR1 and CDR2 sequences are SEHNR and FQNEAQ (reference sequence). J lost 6 bases, V lost 4 bases, and 2 bases had no gene match. The CDR3 loop reads CASSSTSGRAGELFF. The DNA of the CDR3 is TGTGCCAGCAGCTCCACTAGCGGGAGGGCCGGGGAGCTGTTTTTT.

This clone was detected many times. The chain recombines TRBV28 with TRBJ1-2, with D possibly being TRBD1 (5 bases). This CDR3 has 16 residues. V gave up 7 bases and J gave up 4 bases, with 22 bases separating them. Germline CDR1 is MDHEN and CDR2 is SYDVKM. CDR3 coding DNA: TGTGCCAGCATCGCCCTAGGGGCAGGTCCATTCTATGGCTACACCTTC. Translating it yields CASIALGAGPFYGYTF.

A few counts support this clone. This chain connects TRBV19 to TRBJ1-4, with D uncertain. Per germline, CDR1 LNHDA and CDR2 SQIVND (reference sequence). V was pared by 3 bases and J by 4 bases, with 6 bases between. The CDR3 runs 13 residues. The DNA of the CDR3 is TGTGCCAGTAGTATGGCCGGTAATGAAAAACTGTTTTTT. Translating gives CASSMAGNEKLFF.

This chain uses TRBV2 with TRBJ1-1, with TRBD1 identical over 9 bases. V lost 6 bases to trimming and J lost 7 bases; unmatched junction nucleotides: 12. Germline V gene sequence: CDR1 SNHLY, CDR2 FYNNEI. The CDR3 runs 15 residues. The CDR3 nucleotides are TGTGCCAGCAGGATGGAGACAGGGGGGCACCTTGAAGCTTTCTTT. The encoded protein is CASRMETGGHLEAFF.

The chain joins TRBV4-1 to TRBJ2-4; D not resolved. The CDR3 totals 16 residues. CDR1 MGHRA and CDR2 YSYEKL come from the germline V gene. Trimming pared 0 bases from V and 1 base from J, leaving 10 bases between. The CDR3 reads CASSQDRKWAKNIQYF. The CDR3 DNA is TGCGCCAGCAGCCAAGATCGGAAGTGGGCCAAAAACATTCAGTACTTC.

This chain uses TRBV27 with TRBJ2-3, with 7 bases that match TRBD1. V lost 6 bases, J lost 1 base, and 7 bases stayed unmatched. The CDR3 runs 15 residues. Germline CDR1 and CDR2: MNHEY and SMNVEV (reference sequence). The CDR3 sequence: CASSIGGPGTDTQYF. For the CDR3, the DNA is TGTGCCAGCAGCATAGGGGGCCCCGGCACAGATACGCAGTATTTT.

The chain uses TRBV7-9 and TRBJ1-4; maybe TRBD1 (6 bases). The CDR3 length is 13 residues. Trimming took off 6 bases at V and 13 bases at J, with 18 bases between the two ends. Germline V gene lookup returns CDR1 SEHNR and CDR2 FQNEAQ (reference sequence). The CDR3 bases are TGTGCCAGCAGTCGAACCCCAGGGGCGAGACTGTTTTTT. Amino acids: CASSRTPGARLFF.

This clone was detected once. The V call is TRBV6-6, the J call TRBJ1-1; TRBD1 matches 8 bases. The CDR3 length is 16 residues. The germline V gene has CDR1 MNHNY and CDR2 SVGAGI (reference sequence). Trimming cost V 5 bases and J 6 bases; bases outside gene matches: 14. The CDR3 nucleotides are TGTGCCAGCAGTCCGCACTGGACAGGGTTGGAGTCTGAAGCTTTCTTT. Its translation is CASSPHWTGLESEAFF.

In its sample, this clone was seen a few times. The J gene is TRBJ2-5, the V gene TRBV11-3; a weak D match, TRBD1 (6 bases). Trimming shortened V by 2 bases and J by 3 bases, and 13 bases separated the two germline ends. The CDR3 has 15 residues. From germline, CDR1 is SGHNT and CDR2 YENEEA. The CDR3 is CASSLSPGQEETQYF. Written as DNA, the CDR3 is TGTGCCAGCAGCTTATCCCCGGGACAAGAAGAGACCCAGTACTTC.

This clone was found a few times. The CDR3 reads CATSKGQGASTGELFF. In DNA form, the CDR3 reads TGTGCCACCAGCAAAGGACAGGGGGCGAGCACCGGGGAGCTGTTTTTT. J is TRBJ2-2 and V is TRBV15; TRBD1 aligns across 11 bases. CDR3 size: 16 residues. With 4 bases clipped from V and 4 bases from J, the junction kept 5 bases outside the gene matches. Germline CDR1 is LNHNV and CDR2 is YYDKDF (reference sequence).

Details on this clone: Different DNA sequences within this sample yield the same CDR3. The chain employs TRBV5-1 and TRBJ1-2; possible D gene TRBD1, 5 bases. Between the trimmed V and J ends, which lost 0 bases and 3 bases, there was a span of 9 bases. Germline V gives CDR1 SGHRS, CDR2 YFSETQ. The CDR3 covers 14 residues. CDR3 region: CASSLVGTDYGYTF. The CDR3 DNA is TGCGCCAGCAGCTTGGTAGGGACGGACTATGGCTACACCTTC.

J is TRBJ1-2 and V is TRBV18; weak D call: TRBD1 (5 bases). Germline lookup yields CDR1 KGHSH and CDR2 LQKENI. V shed 5 bases and J shed 8 bases, with 21 bases lying between them. The CDR3 runs to 15 residues. CDR3 sequence: CASSSSRDADGGYTF. For the CDR3, the DNA is TGTGCCAGCTCAAGCTCCCGGGACGCTGATGGAGGCTACACCTTC. The full variable domain, in which reference TRBV18 and TRBJ1-2 provide the parts outside the CDR3, is NAGVMQNPRHLVRRRGQEARLRCSPMKGHSHVYWYRQLPEEGLKFMVYLQKENIIDESGMPKERFSAEFPKEGPSILRIQQVVRGDSAAYFCASSSSRDADGGYTFGSGTRLTVV.

This clone was found once. The chain employs TRBV2 and TRBJ1-3; D is unresolved. This CDR3 region has 13 residues. Germline-derived CDR1 and CDR2 are SNHLY and FYNNEI. The V end was cut by 6 bases, the J end by 0 bases, with 6 bases between. This CDR3 reads CASSPNSGNTIYF. In DNA, the CDR3 is TGTGCCAGCAGCCCTAACTCTGGAAACACCATATATTTT.

CDR3 sequence (DNA): TGTGCCAGCAGTTTGGCGGCGGGCGACACCTACGAGCAGTACTTC. Residues: CASSLAAGDTYEQYF. The chain combines TRBV27 with TRBJ2-7, with a tentative D call TRBD2 (5 bases). The germline gives CDR1 MNHEY, CDR2 SMNVEV (reference sequence). The CDR3 runs 15 residues. Trimming stripped 3 bases from V and 2 bases from J, with 14 bases between.

CDR3 coding DNA: TGTGCCAGTACCGAGACAGGAGGGGAGCAGTACTTC. Translated, it gives CASTETGGEQYF. The genes are TRBV19 and TRBJ2-7, with D perhaps matching TRBD1 or TRBD2 (6 bases each). The CDR3 length is 12 residues. Germline values: CDR1 LNHDA, CDR2 SQIVND (reference sequence). The ends were cut back, 7 bases at V and 7 bases at J, with 14 bases in the middle.